This TCR beta chain was retrieved from a study of identifying expanded T cells in peripheral blood. Assay: immunoSEQ multiplex PCR; the TCRdb copy retains only in-frame clones and omits some. The sample shows roughly 100,000 clones, around 88% of them seen only once. This sequence was found in a person between 18 and 75 years old in good health. The specimen was blood.

The CDR3 protein is CASSSPWADTQYF. As DNA, the CDR3 is TGTGCCAGCAGCTCACCCTGGGCAGATACGCAGTATTTT. The chain recombines TRBV7-2 with TRBJ2-3; D is unresolved. Germline lookup yields CDR1 SGHTA and CDR2 FQGNSA. The V and J ends lost 4 bases and 4 bases respectively, with 9 bases between them. The length of the CDR3 is 13 residues.